Given below is one TCR beta chain in context. Assay used: immunoSEQ multiplex PCR; TCRdb lists only in-frame clones, some missing. The sample yields about 94,000 clones, around 95% seen once. The sample comes from a study of technical replicates of blood from several donors. The CDR3 contains 15 residues. With 5 bases removed from V and 2 bases from J, the gap between germline ends came to 12 bases. CDR1 is SGHNT, CDR2 YENEEA, per germline. Sequencing input: T cells isolated from PBMCs. The chain has TRBV11-3 and TRBJ2-2; D unclear. The source is a human donor in good health. CDR3 loop: CASSNLTRNTGELFF. CDR3 coding DNA: TGTGCCAGCAGCAACCTGACACGTAACACCGGGGAGCTGTTTTTT.